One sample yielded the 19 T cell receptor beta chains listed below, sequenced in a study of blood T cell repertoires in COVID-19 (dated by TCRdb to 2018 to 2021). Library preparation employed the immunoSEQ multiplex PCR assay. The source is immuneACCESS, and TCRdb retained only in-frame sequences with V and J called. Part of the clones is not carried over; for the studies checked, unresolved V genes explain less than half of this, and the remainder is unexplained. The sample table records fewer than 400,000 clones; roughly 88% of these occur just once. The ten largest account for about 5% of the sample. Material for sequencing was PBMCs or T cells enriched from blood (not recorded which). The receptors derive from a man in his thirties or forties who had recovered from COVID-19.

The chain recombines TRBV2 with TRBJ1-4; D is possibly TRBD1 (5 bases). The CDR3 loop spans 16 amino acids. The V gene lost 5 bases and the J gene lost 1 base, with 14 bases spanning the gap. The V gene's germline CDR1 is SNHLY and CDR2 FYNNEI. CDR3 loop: CASSQRGGETNEKLFF. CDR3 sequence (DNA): TGTGCCAGCAGTCAAAGGGGAGGGGAAACTAATGAAAAACTGTTTTTT.

The CDR3 coding sequence is TGTGCCAGCAGCCCAGGGGACACCGGGGAGCTGTTTTTT. Encoded protein: CASSPGDTGELFF. The chain recombines TRBV9 with TRBJ2-2; tentative D call: TRBD1 (6 bases). The CDR3 consists of 13 residues. Per the germline V gene, CDR1 is SGDLS and CDR2 is YYNGEE. With 4 bases removed from V and 3 bases from J, the gap between germline ends came to 7 bases.

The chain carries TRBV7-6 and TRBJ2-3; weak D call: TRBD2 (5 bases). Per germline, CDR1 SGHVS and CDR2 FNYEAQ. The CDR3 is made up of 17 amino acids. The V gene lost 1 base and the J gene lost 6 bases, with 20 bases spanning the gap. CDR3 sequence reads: CASSLGGGAPGGDTQYF. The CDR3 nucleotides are TGTGCCAGCAGCTTAGGAGGTGGAGCCCCGGGCGGGGATACGCAGTATTTT.

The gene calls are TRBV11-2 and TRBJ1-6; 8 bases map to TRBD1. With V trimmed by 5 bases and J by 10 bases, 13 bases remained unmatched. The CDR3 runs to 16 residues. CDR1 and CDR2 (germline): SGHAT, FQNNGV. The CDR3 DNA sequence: TGTGCCAGCAGCCTTATTCGGACAGGGAGTAGGTCACCCCTCCACTTT. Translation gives CASSLIRTGSRSPLHF.

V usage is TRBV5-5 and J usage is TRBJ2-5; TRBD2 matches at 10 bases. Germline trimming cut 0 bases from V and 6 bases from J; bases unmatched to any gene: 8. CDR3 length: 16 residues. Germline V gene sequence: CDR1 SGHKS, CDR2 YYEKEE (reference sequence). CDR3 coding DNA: TGTGCCAGCAGCTTGGGAGGGCTAGCGGGGGTGCAGACCCAGTACTTC. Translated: CASSLGGLAGVQTQYF. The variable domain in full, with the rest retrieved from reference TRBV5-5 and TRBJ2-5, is DAGVTQSPTHLIKTRGQQVTLRCSPISGHKSVSWYQQVLGQGPQFIFQYYEKEERGRGNFPDRFSARQFPNYSSELNVNALLLGDSALYLCASSLGGLAGVQTQYFGPGTRLLVL.

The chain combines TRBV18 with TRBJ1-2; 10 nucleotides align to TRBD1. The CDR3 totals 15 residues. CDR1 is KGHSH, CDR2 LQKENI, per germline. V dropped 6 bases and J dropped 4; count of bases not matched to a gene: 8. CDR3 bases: TGTGCCAGCTCGGATCGACAGGGGGCTAGCTATGGCTACACCTTC. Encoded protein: CASSDRQGASYGYTF.

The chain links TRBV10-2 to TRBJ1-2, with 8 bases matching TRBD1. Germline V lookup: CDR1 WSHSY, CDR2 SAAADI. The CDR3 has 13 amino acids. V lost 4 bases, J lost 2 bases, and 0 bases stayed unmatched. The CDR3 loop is CASSGQGNYGYTF. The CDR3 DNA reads TGCGCCAGCAGTGGACAGGGGAACTATGGCTACACCTTC.

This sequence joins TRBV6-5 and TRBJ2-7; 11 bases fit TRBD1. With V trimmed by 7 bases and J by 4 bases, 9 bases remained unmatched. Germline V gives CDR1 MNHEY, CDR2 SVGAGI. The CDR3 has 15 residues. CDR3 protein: CASTRGGQGVYEQYF. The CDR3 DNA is TGTGCCAGCACCCGAGGGGGACAGGGGGTATACGAGCAGTACTTC.

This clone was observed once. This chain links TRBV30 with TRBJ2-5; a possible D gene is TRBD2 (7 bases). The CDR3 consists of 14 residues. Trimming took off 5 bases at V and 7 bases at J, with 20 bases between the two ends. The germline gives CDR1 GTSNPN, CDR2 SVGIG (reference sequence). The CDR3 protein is CAWVPAWGGGTQYF. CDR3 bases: TGTGCCTGGGTCCCAGCATGGGGAGGGGGGACCCAGTACTTC. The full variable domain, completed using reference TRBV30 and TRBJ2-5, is SQTIHQWPATLVQPVGSPLSLECTVEGTSNPNLYWYRQAAGRGLQLLFYSVGIGQISSEVPQNLSASRPQDRQFILSSKKLLLSDSGFYLCAWVPAWGGGTQYFGPGTRLLVL.

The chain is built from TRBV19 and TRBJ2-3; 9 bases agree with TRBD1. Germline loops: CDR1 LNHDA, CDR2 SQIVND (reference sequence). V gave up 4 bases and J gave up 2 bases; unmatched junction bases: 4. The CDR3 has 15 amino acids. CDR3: CASSTGDRVTDTQYF. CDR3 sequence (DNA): TGTGCCAGTAGTACCGGGGACAGGGTCACAGATACGCAGTATTTT.

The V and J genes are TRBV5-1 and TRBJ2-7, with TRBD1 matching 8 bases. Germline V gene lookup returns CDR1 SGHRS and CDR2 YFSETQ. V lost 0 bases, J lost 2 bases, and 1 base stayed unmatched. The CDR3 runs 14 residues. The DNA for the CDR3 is TGCGCCAGCAGCTTGGGGGACAGGACCTACGAGCAGTACTTC. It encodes CASSLGDRTYEQYF. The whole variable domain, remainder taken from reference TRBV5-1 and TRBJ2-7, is KAGVTQTPRYLIKTRGQQVTLSCSPISGHRSVSWYQQTPGQGLQFLFEYFSETQRNKGNFPGRFSGRQFSNSRSEMNVSTLELGDSALYLCASSLGDRTYEQYFGPGTRLTVT.

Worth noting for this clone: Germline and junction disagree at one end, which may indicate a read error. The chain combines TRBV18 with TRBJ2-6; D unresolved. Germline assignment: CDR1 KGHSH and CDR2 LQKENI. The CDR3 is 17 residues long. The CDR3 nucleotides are TGTGCCAGCTCGCCACAGCCCCCGGGCTCTGGGGCCAACGTCCTGACTTTC. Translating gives CASSPQPPGSGANVLTF.

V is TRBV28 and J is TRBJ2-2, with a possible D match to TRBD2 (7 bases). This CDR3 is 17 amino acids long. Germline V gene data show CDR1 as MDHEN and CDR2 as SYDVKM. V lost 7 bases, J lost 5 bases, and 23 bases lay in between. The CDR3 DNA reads TGTGCCAGCACCCCCCTAGGGGGGGCGTTATTTACCGGGGAGCTGTTTTTT. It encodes CASTPLGGALFTGELFF.

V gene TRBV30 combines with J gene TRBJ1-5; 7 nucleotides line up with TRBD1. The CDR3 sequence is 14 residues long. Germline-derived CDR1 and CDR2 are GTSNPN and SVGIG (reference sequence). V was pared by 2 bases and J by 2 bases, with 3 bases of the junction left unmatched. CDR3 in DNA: TGTGCCTGGAGTAGGGGGCGCGGCAATCAGCCCCAGCATTTT. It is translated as CAWSRGRGNQPQHF.

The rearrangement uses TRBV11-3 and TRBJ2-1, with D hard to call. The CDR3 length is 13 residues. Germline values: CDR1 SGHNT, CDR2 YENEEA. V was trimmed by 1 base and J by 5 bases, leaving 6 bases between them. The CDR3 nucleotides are TGTGCCAGCAGCTTAGTTCGGGACAATGAGCAGTTCTTC. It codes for CASSLVRDNEQFF.

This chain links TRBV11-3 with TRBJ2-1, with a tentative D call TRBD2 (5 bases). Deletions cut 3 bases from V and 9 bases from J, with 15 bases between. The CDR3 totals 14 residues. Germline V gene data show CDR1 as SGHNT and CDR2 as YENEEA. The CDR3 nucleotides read TGTGCCAGCAGCTTCTCCGGGCCTCGGGGTGAGCAGTTCTTC. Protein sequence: CASSFSGPRGEQFF.

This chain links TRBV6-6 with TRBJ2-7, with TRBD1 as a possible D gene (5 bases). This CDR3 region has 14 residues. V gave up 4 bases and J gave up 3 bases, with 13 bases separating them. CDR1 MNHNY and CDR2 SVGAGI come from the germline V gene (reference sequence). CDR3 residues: CASSSTRVVYEQYF. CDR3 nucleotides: TGTGCCAGCAGTTCTACCAGGGTTGTCTACGAGCAGTACTTC.

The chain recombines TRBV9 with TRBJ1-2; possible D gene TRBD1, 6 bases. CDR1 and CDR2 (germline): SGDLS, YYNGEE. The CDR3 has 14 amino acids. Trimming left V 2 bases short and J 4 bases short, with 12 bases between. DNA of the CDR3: TGTGCCAGCAGCGTCCAACAGGGAAGCTATGGCTACACCTTC. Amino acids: CASSVQQGSYGYTF.

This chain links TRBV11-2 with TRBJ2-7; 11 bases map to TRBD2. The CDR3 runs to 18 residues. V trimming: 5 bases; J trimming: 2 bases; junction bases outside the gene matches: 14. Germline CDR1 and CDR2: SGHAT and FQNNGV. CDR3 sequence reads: CASSRPPSGGLGPYEQYF. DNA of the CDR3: TGTGCCAGCAGCCGCCCGCCTAGCGGGGGGCTGGGTCCCTACGAGCAGTACTTC.